A selection of T cell receptor beta chains follows, all from one sample in a study of blood T cell repertoires in COVID-19. Only in-frame clones appear in the TCRdb table, and some are missing; sequencing was by immunoSEQ multiplex PCR. Of approximately 220,000 clones listed, around 82% are singletons. The specimen was PBMCs or T cells enriched from blood (not recorded which). The receptors stem from a woman aged 40 to 49 with acute COVID-19. Both conserved end residues are part of each CDR3. Expanded clones get a size class; other rows say once, few or many, or leave the size out.

CDR3: CASNAGFPDGYTF
size: NA
V: TRBV19
J: TRBJ1-2

CDR3: CASSDLAGAGELFF
size: many
V: TRBV6-4
J: TRBJ2-2

CDR3: CASSLQAVTYEQYF
size: NA
V: TRBV19
J: TRBJ2-7

CDR3: CASSFLAGAPNEQFF
size: NA
V: TRBV5-5
J: TRBJ2-1

CDR3: CASGKDRSGNTEAFF
size: few
V: TRBV2
J: TRBJ1-1

CDR3: CAISESTRDGNEQFF
size: NA
V: TRBV10-3
J: TRBJ2-1

CDR3: CASSIAGTDNGYTF
size: NA
V: TRBV18
J: TRBJ1-2

CDR3: CASSPTGTGVYGYTF
size: NA
V: TRBV18
J: TRBJ1-2

CDR3: CASSLARGSYNEQFF
size: NA
V: TRBV5-4
J: TRBJ2-1

CDR3: CASSPLPGQGTVSNQPQHF
size: NA
V: TRBV18
J: TRBJ1-5

CDR3: CASSLGLAGVARRFEQYF
size: NA
V: TRBV5-1
J: TRBJ2-7

CDR3: CATSPNGHSYEQYF
size: NA
V: TRBV24-1
J: TRBJ2-7

CDR3: CACSRDLGGELFF
size: NA
V: TRBV30
J: TRBJ2-2

CDR3: CAISVGTSGGYEQYF
size: NA
V: TRBV10-3
J: TRBJ2-7

CDR3: CASSKLAGQTYNEQFF
size: NA
V: TRBV7-3
J: TRBJ2-1

CDR3: CASSYPYRSNQPQHF
size: NA
V: TRBV6-2/TRBV6-3
J: TRBJ1-5

CDR3: CASSQDLTTGGSLFNEKLFF
size: NA
V: TRBV4-3
J: TRBJ1-4

CDR3: CSVEQENGYTF
size: NA
V: TRBV29-1
J: TRBJ1-2

CDR3: CASSLTGGEHGYTF
size: NA
V: TRBV5-1
J: TRBJ1-2

CDR3: CASSIGVNTEAFF
size: NA
V: TRBV19
J: TRBJ1-1

CDR3: CASRLREVVNEQFF
size: NA
V: TRBV19
J: TRBJ2-1

CDR3: CSVSGANEQFF
size: NA
V: TRBV29-1
J: TRBJ2-1

CDR3: CASRLGGDTGELFF
size: few
V: TRBV10-1
J: TRBJ2-2

CDR3: CAWSVGQVDTQYF
size: NA
V: TRBV30
J: TRBJ2-3

CDR3: CASSASGTSGGGTQYF
size: NA
V: TRBV5-1
J: TRBJ2-5

CDR3: CASSLVPQVSGNTIYF
size: NA
V: TRBV11-2
J: TRBJ1-3

CDR3: CASRHRQSQETQYF
size: once
V: TRBV3-1/TRBV3-2
J: TRBJ2-5

CDR3: CASSLNNGDEQYF
size: NA
V: TRBV7-3
J: TRBJ2-7

CDR3: CASSERQGLSNSPLHF
size: many
V: TRBV2
J: TRBJ1-6

CDR3: CASKALAVSLIGFYEQYF
size: NA
V: TRBV6-4
J: TRBJ2-7

CDR3: CASSRGQGSIGEKLFF
size: NA
V: TRBV19
J: TRBJ1-4

CDR3: CASSLVGTGRYNEQFF
size: NA
V: TRBV5-6
J: TRBJ2-1

CDR3: CASSLSRRNTEAFF
size: NA
V: TRBV27
J: TRBJ1-1

CDR3: CASGSDRPGLDTQYF
size: NA
V: TRBV4-3
J: TRBJ2-3

CDR3: CASSLGGFTEAFF
size: NA
V: TRBV11-3
J: TRBJ1-1

CDR3: CASSTQGTSGEEPFF
size: few
V: TRBV7-3
J: TRBJ2-1

CDR3: CASSKAPGQPSNQPQHF
size: NA
V: TRBV6-2/TRBV6-3
J: TRBJ1-5

CDR3: CAISESKGLRSEQYF
size: NA
V: TRBV10-3
J: TRBJ2-7

CDR3: CAWSRPGLERYF
size: NA
V: TRBV30
J: TRBJ2-4

CDR3: CASDSVGYGYTF
size: NA
V: TRBV28
J: TRBJ1-2

CDR3: CSVRQHASGQVTYEQYF
size: many
V: TRBV29-1
J: TRBJ2-7